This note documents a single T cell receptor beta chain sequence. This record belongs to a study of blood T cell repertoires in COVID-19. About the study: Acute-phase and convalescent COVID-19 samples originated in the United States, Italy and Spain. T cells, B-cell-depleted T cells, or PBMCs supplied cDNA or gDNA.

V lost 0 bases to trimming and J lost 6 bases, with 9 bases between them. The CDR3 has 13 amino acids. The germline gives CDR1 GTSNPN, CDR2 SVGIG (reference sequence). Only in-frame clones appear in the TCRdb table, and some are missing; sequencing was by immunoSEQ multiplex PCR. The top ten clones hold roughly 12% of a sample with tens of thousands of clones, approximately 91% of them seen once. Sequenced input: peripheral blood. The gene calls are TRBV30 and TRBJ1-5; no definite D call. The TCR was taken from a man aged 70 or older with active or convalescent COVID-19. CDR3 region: CAWSVREGQPQHF. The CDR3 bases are TGTGCCTGGAGTGTTAGGGAGGGTCAGCCCCAGCATTTT.